This TCR beta chain was captured by sequencing in a study of blood T cell repertoires in COVID-19. The V gene's germline CDR1 is WNHNN and CDR2 SYGVQD (reference sequence). V was pared by 7 bases and J by 5 bases, with 15 bases between. This CDR3 contains 15 residues. Assay used: immunoSEQ multiplex PCR; TCRdb lists only in-frame clones, some missing. The table includes around 310,000 clones, about 87% detected once. The chain combines TRBV10-1 with TRBJ1-6, with no clear D. The TCR comes from a man younger than 45 who had recovered from COVID-19. The source material was PBMCs or T cells enriched from blood (not recorded which). CDR3 sequence (DNA): TGCGCCAGCAAACGTTTTATAAAGCATAATTCACCCCTCCACTTT. The encoded protein is CASKRFIKHNSPLHF.